This T cell receptor beta chain appears in the sequencing data of a study of cytomegalovirus exposure and HLA in healthy donors. Points from the study as a whole: CMV serostatus was the only immune exposure information that was available. Altogether, 160 or so TCR beta chains were recorded as cytomegalovirus-associated.

This CDR3 contains 12 residues. Germline V gene sequence: CDR1 SGHVS, CDR2 FQNEAQ. V was pared by 5 bases and J by 7 bases, with 12 bases between. This clone was seen a handful of times. The antigen is undetermined. Primers for the PCR totalled 60 Vbeta and 13 Jbeta. The data were produced by immunoSEQ multiplex PCR, yet TCRdb's version contains in-frame clones alone and is incomplete. Among about 150,000 clones listed, around 79% were seen once. This clonotype was sampled from a man between 18 and 35 years old in good health and CMV-seronegative. The source material was PBMCs. The V call is TRBV7-8, the J call TRBJ2-7, with D possibly matching TRBD2 (5 bases). In DNA form, the CDR3 reads TGTGCCAGCAGCCCGGTAGCGTGGGAGCAGTACTTC. Amino acid sequence: CASSPVAWEQYF.